This T cell receptor (beta chain) emerged from a study of cytomegalovirus exposure and HLA in healthy donors. The PCR ran on 60 Vbeta and 13 Jbeta primers. The assay was immunoSEQ multiplex PCR, and TCRdb's table has in-frame clones only and misses some. Here the sample table reports over 100,000 clones. Per germline, CDR1 SGHTA and CDR2 FQGNSA. The V gene end was trimmed by 3 bases and the J gene end by 5 bases; junction bases not matched to a gene: 7. CDR3 size: 15 residues. Comments on this clone: Its antigen is as yet unknown. The sample holds other DNA sequences that translate to the same CDR3.

Notes on the study in general: CMV antigen specificity was confirmed in vitro for three CMV-associated chains. Among TCR beta chains, those listed as cytomegalovirus-associated numbered over 150.

The J gene is TRBJ2-5, the V gene TRBV7-2, with 9 bases aligning to TRBD1. Sequences were obtained from PBMCs. This clonotype originated in a man aged 25-40 years in good health and CMV-seronegative. CDR3 protein: CASSFGTGRQETQYF. Written as DNA, the CDR3 is TGTGCCAGCAGCTTTGGGACAGGGAGACAGGAGACCCAGTACTTC.